These 18 T cell receptor beta chains came from one sample sequenced in a study of regulatory T cells in long-lasting Graves disease. Relying on iRepertoire HTBI primers and Arm-PCR of CDR3 regions, the team built TCR beta libraries. Each CDR3 protein is one row after TCRdb ran MiXCR on the multiplex PCR reads. Here the sample spans hundreds of thousands of distinct CDR3 sequences, about 32% being singletons. Time point: persistent/refractory GD, antithyroid drugs over 5 years with positive TRAb. After RNA was extracted from PBMCs, the TCR library was made from it. The material sequenced was peripheral blood mononuclear cells (PBMCs), taken when the disease was refractory, from a patient treated with antithyroid drugs. The receptors were sampled from a female donor with Graves disease.

The chain joins TRBV5-5 to TRBJ1-2, with 12 bases fitting TRBD1. The CDR3 has 16 residues. Unmatched junction bases numbered 11, after V lost 5 bases and J lost 6 bases. The germline CDR1 and CDR2 sequences are SGHKS and YYEKEE (reference sequence). CDR3 in amino acids: CASSRGPGQGAHGYTF. As DNA, the CDR3 is TGTGCCAGCAGTCGGGGCCCGGGACAGGGGGCGCATGGCTACACCTTC.

This clonotype was observed many times. J is TRBJ2-2 and V is TRBV2, with D possibly matching TRBD1 (5 bases). The length of the CDR3 is 16 residues. Germline V lookup: CDR1 SNHLY, CDR2 FYNNEI. V was clipped by 6 bases and J by 0 bases, with 14 bases between them. Written as DNA, the CDR3 is TGTGCCAGCAGAGACCATAGGACACCGAACACCGGGGAGCTGTTTTTT. Protein sequence: CASRDHRTPNTGELFF.

CDR3 nucleotide sequence: TGTGCCATCAGCGAGACGGGGGTGGGGGCGGTCACTGAAGCTTTCTTT. Translating it yields CAISETGVGAVTEAFF. The chain carries TRBV10-3 and TRBJ1-1; maybe TRBD1 (6 bases). Trimming removed 6 bases from V and 4 bases from J, with 21 bases in between. This CDR3 spans 16 amino acids. Germline loops: CDR1 ENHRY, CDR2 SYGVKD.

This clonotype was seen only once. This rearrangement joins TRBV27 to TRBJ1-5; D gene uncertain. The germline CDR1 and CDR2 sequences are MNHEY and SMNVEV (reference sequence). The CDR3 contains 16 residues. V lost 3 bases and J 4 bases, leaving 16 bases between the germline ends. The CDR3 spells CASSLSAAGSNQPQHF. CDR3 nucleotides: TGTGCCAGCAGTTTGTCCGCGGCAGGATCTAATCAGCCCCAGCATTTT.

The V gene is TRBV28, the J gene TRBJ1-5; D not certain. The germline V gene has CDR1 MDHEN and CDR2 SYDVKM. The CDR3 runs to 15 residues. Trimming left V 1 base short and J 5 bases short, with 12 bases between. The chain's CDR3 is CASSLSGVGYQPQHF. The CDR3 DNA reads as TGTGCCAGCAGTTTATCGGGTGTTGGCTATCAGCCCCAGCATTTT.

J is TRBJ2-7 and V is TRBV6-1, with D maybe TRBD2 (5 bases). Germline V gene lookup returns CDR1 MNHNS and CDR2 SASEGT. The CDR3 length is 14 residues. Trimming pared 3 bases from V and 2 bases from J, leaving 11 bases between. This CDR3 reads CASSDRFSAYEQYF. For the CDR3, the DNA is TGTGCCAGCAGTGACAGGTTTAGCGCCTACGAGCAGTACTTC.

This clonotype showed up just a few times. The CDR3 protein is CASYPEGRRGELFF. The CDR3 DNA is TGTGCCAGCTACCCCGAGGGCCGGCGCGGGGAGCTGTTTTTT. The chain joins TRBV6-1 to TRBJ2-2, with a weak D call TRBD2 (5 bases). Germline values: CDR1 MNHNS, CDR2 SASEGT. The CDR3 loop spans 14 amino acids. Trimming stripped 8 bases from V and 7 bases from J, with 17 bases between.

The chain uses TRBV30 and TRBJ2-7; 7 positions agree with TRBD2. Germline values: CDR1 GTSNPN, CDR2 SVGIG (reference sequence). V was clipped by 4 bases and J by 2 bases; unmatched bases: 5. CDR3 length equals 13 residues. In nucleotides, the CDR3 is TGTGCCTGGATGGGAGCGGGAACCTACGAGCAGTACTTC. This gives the protein CAWMGAGTYEQYF.

The chain joins TRBV20-1 to TRBJ2-1; 7 bases are a match to TRBD2. This CDR3 has 14 residues. Germline V gene data show CDR1 as DFQATT and CDR2 as SNEGSKA (reference sequence). This CDR3 is CRGVGGSGYNEQFF. In DNA, the CDR3 is TGCAGGGGAGTTGGCGGGAGTGGGTACAATGAGCAGTTCTTC.

This clonotype was counted at least ten times. This chain uses TRBV2 with TRBJ1-5, with D uncertain. The germline CDR1 and CDR2 sequences are SNHLY and FYNNEI. The V end lost 7 bases, the J end lost 2 bases, and 15 bases lay between the germline ends. This CDR3 region has 15 residues. The CDR3 here is CASKAESLGNQPQHF. DNA of the CDR3: TGTGCCAGCAAGGCGGAATCCTTGGGCAATCAGCCCCAGCATTTT.

This clonotype showed up just a few times. The CDR3 nucleotides are TGTGCCACCAGCAGAGATGACTCGAACACTGAAGCTTTCTTT. Amino acid sequence: CATSRDDSNTEAFF. The V and J genes are TRBV15 and TRBJ1-1; the D is unclear. CDR1 is LNHNV, CDR2 YYDKDF, per germline (reference sequence). This CDR3 is 14 amino acids long. Trimming cost V 0 bases and J 1 base, with 6 bases left between them. The full variable domain, in which reference TRBV15 and TRBJ1-1 provide the parts outside the CDR3, is DAMVIQNPRYQVTQFGKPVTLSCSQTLNHNVMYWYQQKSSQAPKLLFHYYDKDFNNEADTPDNFQSRRPNTSFCFLDIRSPGLGDTAMYLCATSRDDSNTEAFFGQGTRLTVV.

In its sample, this clonotype was seen many times. The V and J genes are TRBV28 and TRBJ1-5; D remains ambiguous. Looked up from germline, CDR1 is MDHEN and CDR2 is SYDVKM. V lost 8 bases to trimming and J lost 4 bases, with 9 bases between them. This CDR3 is 12 amino acids long. CDR3 sequence (DNA): TGTGCCAGCGAGTCTCGAAATCAGCCCCAGCATTTT. Translating gives CASESRNQPQHF.

The chain uses TRBV6-5 and TRBJ2-5; TRBD2 agrees at 7 bases. The junction had 4 bases not matched to a gene; V was cut back by 2 bases and J by 4 bases. In germline, CDR1 is MNHEY, CDR2 SVGAGI. The CDR3 runs to 14 residues. CDR3: CASSYLQRGETQYF. CDR3 nucleotide sequence: TGTGCCAGCAGTTACCTCCAGCGGGGAGAGACCCAGTACTTC.

The chain combines TRBV5-1 with TRBJ2-1, with 7 bases aligning to TRBD2. This CDR3 contains 16 residues. Trimming took 3 bases from V and 5 from J; bases not matched to a gene: 11. Germline V lookup: CDR1 SGHRS, CDR2 YFSETQ. The DNA for the CDR3 is TGCGCCAGCAGCTGGGCCGGGGGGTTCGAGGACAATGAGCAGTTCTTC. It specifies CASSWAGGFEDNEQFF.

The V and J genes are TRBV3-1 and TRBJ1-4, with D unresolved. The CDR3 consists of 14 residues. Germline CDR1 LGHDT, CDR2 YNNKEL (reference sequence). V lost 5 bases to trimming and J lost 8 bases, with 15 bases between them. The CDR3 sequence is CASSSGWLGEKLFF. The CDR3 DNA follows: TGTGCCAGCAGCTCCGGGTGGCTTGGGGAAAAACTGTTTTTT.

This clonotype appeared many times. CDR3 sequence (DNA): TGTGCCAGCAGTGTCCAGCAGGCAGGAGTCGACTATGGCTACACCTTC. This encodes CASSVQQAGVDYGYTF. The chain carries TRBV2 and TRBJ1-2; D unresolved. V lost 4 bases and J lost 3, with 18 bases in between. Germline V gene sequence: CDR1 SNHLY, CDR2 FYNNEI. The CDR3 contains 16 residues.

At least ten counts were recorded for this clonotype. This rearrangement joins TRBV6-1 to TRBJ2-7; D is perhaps TRBD1 (6 bases). The CDR3 sequence is 12 residues long. CDR1 and CDR2 (germline): MNHNS, SASEGT. Trimming took 6 bases from V and 6 from J, leaving 12 bases between them. CDR3 region: CASRLQGLEQYF. CDR3 bases: TGTGCCAGCAGACTACAGGGTCTCGAGCAGTACTTC.

In its sample, this clonotype was seen a few times. V usage is TRBV12-3 or TRBV12-4 and J usage is TRBJ2-1; D not resolved. The V end was cut by 3 bases, the J end by 0 bases, with 12 bases between. The CDR3 consists of 16 residues. The CDR3 loop is CASSLPRTNSYNEQFF. Written as DNA, the CDR3 is TGTGCCAGCAGTTTGCCACGGACGAACTCCTACAATGAGCAGTTCTTC.